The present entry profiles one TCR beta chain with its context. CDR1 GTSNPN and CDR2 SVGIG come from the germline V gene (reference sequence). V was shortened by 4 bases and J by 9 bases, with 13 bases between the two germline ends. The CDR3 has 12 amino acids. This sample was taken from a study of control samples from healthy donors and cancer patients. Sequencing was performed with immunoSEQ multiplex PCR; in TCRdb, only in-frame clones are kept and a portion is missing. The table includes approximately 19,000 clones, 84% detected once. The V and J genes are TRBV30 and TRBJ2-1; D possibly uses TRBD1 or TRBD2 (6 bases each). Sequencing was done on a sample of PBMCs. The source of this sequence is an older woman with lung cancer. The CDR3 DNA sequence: TGTGCCTGGATCCGGGGGCGGGGTGAGCAGTTCTTC. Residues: CAWIRGRGEQFF. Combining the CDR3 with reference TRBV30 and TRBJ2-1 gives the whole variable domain SQTIHQWPATLVQPVGSPLSLECTVEGTSNPNLYWYRQAAGRGLQLLFYSVGIGQISSEVPQNLSASRPQDRQFILSSKKLLLSDSGFYLCAWIRGRGEQFFGPGTRLTVL.